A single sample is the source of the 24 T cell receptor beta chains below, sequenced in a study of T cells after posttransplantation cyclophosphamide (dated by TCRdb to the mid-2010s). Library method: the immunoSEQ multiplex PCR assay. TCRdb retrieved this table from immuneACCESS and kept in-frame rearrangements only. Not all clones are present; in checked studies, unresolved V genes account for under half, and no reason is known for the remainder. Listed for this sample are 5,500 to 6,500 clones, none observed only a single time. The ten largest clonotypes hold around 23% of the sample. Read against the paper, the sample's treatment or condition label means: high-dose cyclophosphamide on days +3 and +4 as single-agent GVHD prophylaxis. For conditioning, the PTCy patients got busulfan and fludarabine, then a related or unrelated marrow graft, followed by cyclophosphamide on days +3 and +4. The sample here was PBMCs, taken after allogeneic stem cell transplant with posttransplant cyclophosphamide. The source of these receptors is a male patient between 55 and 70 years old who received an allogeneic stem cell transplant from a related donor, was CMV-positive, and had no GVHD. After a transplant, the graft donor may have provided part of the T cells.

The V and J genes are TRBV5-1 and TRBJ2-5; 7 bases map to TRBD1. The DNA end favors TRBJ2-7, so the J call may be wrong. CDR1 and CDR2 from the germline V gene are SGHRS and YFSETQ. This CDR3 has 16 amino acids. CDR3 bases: TGCGCCAGCAGCTTGGAATCGGGGCAGGGGGCCTACGAGCAGTACTTC. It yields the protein CASSLESGQGAYEQYF.

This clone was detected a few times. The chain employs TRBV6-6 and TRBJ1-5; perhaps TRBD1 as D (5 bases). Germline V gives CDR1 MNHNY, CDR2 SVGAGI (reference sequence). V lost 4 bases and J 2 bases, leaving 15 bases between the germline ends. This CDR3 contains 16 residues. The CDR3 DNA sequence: TGTGCCAGCAGTTTCCTACGGGGGGAGGGCAATCAGCCCCAGCATTTT. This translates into CASSFLRGEGNQPQHF.

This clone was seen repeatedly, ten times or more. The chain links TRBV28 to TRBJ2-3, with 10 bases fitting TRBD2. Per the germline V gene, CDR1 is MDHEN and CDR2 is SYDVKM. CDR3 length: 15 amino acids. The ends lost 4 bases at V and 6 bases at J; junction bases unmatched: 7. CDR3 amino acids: CASSSPAGGRDTQYF. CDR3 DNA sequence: TGTGCCAGCAGTTCACCAGCGGGGGGGCGGGATACGCAGTATTTT.

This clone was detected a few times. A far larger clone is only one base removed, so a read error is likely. As DNA, the CDR3 is TGTGCCAGCAGCCAAACTTCTAGCACAGATACGCAGTATTTT. Encoded protein: CASSQTSSTDTQYF. The J gene is TRBJ2-3, the V gene TRBV7-8; D unclear. CDR1 and CDR2 (germline): SGHVS, FQNEAQ. The CDR3 runs to 14 residues. V gave up 5 bases and J gave up 0 bases, with 9 bases separating them.

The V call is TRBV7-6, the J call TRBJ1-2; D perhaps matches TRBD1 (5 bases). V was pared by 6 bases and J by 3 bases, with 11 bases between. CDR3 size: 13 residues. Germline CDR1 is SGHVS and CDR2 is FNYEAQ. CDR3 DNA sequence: TGTGCCAGCAGTTCCGGGGGGGACTATGGCTACACCTTC. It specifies CASSSGGDYGYTF. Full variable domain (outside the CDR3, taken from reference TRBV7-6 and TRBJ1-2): GAGVSQSPRYKVTKRGQDVALRCDPISGHVSLYWYRQALGQGPEFLTYFNYEAQQDKSGLPNDRFSAERPEGSISTLTIQRTEQRDSAMYRCASSSGGDYGYTFGSGTRLTVV.

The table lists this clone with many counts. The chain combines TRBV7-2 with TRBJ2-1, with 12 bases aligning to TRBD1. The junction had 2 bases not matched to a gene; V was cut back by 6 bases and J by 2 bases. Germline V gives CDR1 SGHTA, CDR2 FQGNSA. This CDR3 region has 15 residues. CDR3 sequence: CASSRDRGPYNEQFF. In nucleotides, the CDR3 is TGTGCCAGCAGTCGGGACAGGGGGCCCTACAATGAGCAGTTCTTC.

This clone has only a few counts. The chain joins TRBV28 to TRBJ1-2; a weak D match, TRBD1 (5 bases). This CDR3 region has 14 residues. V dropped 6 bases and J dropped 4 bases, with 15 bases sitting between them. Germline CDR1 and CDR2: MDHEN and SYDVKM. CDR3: CASRQSGGVYGYTF. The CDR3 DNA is TGTGCCAGCAGACAATCCGGGGGGGTCTATGGCTACACCTTC.

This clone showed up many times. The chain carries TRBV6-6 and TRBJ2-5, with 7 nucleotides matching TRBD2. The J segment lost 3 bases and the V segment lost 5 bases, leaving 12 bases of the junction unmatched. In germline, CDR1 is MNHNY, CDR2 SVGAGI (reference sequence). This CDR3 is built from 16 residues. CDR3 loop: CASSGLIASGEETQYF. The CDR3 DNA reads TGTGCCAGCAGTGGCCTGATCGCTAGCGGAGAAGAGACCCAGTACTTC.

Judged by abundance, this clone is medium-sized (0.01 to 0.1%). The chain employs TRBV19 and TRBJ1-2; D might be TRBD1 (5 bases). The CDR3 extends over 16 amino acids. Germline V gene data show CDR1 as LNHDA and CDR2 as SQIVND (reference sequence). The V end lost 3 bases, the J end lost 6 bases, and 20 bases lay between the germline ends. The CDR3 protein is CASSISFTGGADGYTF. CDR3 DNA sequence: TGTGCCAGTAGTATCTCATTCACGGGAGGGGCGGATGGCTACACCTTC.

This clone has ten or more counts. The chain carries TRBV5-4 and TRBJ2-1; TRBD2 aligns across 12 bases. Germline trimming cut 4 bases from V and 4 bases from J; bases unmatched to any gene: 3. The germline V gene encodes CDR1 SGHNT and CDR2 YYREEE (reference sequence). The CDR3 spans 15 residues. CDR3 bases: TGTGCCAGCAGCCCGACTAGCGGGGGATACAATGAGCAGTTCTTC. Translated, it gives CASSPTSGGYNEQFF.

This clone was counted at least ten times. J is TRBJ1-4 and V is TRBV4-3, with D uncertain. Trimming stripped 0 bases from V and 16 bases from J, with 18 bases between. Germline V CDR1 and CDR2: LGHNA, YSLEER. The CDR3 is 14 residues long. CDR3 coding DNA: TGCGCCAGCAGCCAAGATCGGTTGGGCACCGCCCCGTTTTTT. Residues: CASSQDRLGTAPFF.

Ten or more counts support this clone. Here the CDR3 DNA reads TGTGCCAGCAGTTACCCATCGACAGTCCCCGGGGAGCTGTTTTTT. It codes for CASSYPSTVPGELFF. The chain carries TRBV6-5 and TRBJ2-2; D perhaps matches TRBD1 (5 bases). V lost 2 bases and J lost 6, with 13 bases in between. The CDR3 has 15 residues. Germline loops: CDR1 MNHEY, CDR2 SVGAGI.

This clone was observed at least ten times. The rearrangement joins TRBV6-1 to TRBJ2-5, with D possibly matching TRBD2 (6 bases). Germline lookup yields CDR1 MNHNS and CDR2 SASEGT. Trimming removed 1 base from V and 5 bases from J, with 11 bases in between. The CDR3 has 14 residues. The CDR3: CASSEGTRGETQYF. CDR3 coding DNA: TGTGCCAGCAGTGAAGGGACTCGGGGGGAGACCCAGTACTTC.

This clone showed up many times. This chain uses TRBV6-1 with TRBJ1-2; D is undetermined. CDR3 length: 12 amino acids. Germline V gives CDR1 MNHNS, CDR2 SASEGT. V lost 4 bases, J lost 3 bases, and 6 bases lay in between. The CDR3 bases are TGTGCCAGCAGTGTACAGTACTATGGCTACACCTTC. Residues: CASSVQYYGYTF.

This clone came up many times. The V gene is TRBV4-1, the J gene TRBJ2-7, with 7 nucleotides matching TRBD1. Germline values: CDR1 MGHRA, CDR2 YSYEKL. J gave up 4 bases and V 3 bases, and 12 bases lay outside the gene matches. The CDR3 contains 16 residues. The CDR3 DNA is TGCGCCAGCAGCCAGCAGAGTACAGGGGTTTGGTACGAGCAGTACTTC. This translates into CASSQQSTGVWYEQYF.

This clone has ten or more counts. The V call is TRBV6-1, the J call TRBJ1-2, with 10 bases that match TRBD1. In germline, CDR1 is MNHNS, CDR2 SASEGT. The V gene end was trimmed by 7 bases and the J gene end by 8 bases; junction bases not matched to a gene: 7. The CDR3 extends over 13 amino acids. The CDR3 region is CASMRQGAQGYTF. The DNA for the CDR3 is TGTGCCAGCATGAGACAGGGGGCGCAAGGCTACACCTTC.

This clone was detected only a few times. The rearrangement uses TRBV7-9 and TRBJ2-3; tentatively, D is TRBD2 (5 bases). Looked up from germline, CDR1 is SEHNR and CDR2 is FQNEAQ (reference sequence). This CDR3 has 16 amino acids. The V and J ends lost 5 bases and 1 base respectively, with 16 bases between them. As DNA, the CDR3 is TGTGCCAGCAGCAGTGAGGGAAGCTTGGGCACAGATACGCAGTATTTT. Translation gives CASSSEGSLGTDTQYF.

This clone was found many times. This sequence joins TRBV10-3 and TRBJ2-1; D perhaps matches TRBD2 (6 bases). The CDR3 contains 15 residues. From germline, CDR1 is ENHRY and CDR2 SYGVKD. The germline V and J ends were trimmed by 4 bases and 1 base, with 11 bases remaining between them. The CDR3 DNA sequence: TGTGCCATCAGTGCGCGGGACGGGTCCTACAATGAGCAGTTCTTC. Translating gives CAISARDGSYNEQFF.

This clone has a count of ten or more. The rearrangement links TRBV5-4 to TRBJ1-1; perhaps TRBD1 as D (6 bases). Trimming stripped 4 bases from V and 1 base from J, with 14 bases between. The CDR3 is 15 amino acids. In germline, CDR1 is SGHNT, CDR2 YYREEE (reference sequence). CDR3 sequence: CASSLRETGNTEAFF. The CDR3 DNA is TGTGCCAGCAGCCTAAGGGAGACAGGGAACACTGAAGCTTTCTTT.

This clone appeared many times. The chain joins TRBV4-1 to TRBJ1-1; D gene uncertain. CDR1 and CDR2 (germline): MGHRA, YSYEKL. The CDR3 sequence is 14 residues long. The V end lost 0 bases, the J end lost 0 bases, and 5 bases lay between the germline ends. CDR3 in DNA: TGCGCCAGCAGCCAAGAACGGTTGAACACTGAAGCTTTCTTT. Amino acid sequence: CASSQERLNTEAFF.

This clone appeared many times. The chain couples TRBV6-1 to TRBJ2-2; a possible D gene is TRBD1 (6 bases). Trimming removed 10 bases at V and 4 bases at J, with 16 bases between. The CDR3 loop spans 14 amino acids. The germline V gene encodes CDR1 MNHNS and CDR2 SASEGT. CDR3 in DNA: TGTGCCATTTTTACAGGGTTCGGCACCGGGGAGCTGTTTTTT. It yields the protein CAIFTGFGTGELFF.

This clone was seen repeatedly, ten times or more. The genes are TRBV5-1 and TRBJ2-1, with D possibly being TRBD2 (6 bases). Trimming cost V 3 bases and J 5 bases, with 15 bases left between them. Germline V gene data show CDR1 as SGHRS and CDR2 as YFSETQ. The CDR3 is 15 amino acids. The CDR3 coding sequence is TGCGCCAGCAGCTCCTGGGATAGCGGAAACAATGAGCAGTTCTTC. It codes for CASSSWDSGNNEQFF.

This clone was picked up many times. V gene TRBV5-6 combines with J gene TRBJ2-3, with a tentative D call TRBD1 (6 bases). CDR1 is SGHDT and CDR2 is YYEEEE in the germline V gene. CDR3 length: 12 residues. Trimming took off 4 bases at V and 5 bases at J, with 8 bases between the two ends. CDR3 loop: CASSLQGDTQYF. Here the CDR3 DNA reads TGTGCCAGCAGCCTACAGGGAGATACGCAGTATTTT.

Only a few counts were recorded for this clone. Written as DNA, the CDR3 is TGCAGCGTTGATCGGGGAGGGAGGAACACTGAAGCTTTCTTT. Its translation is CSVDRGGRNTEAFF. The V gene is TRBV29-1, the J gene TRBJ1-1; D ambiguous. The CDR3 totals 14 residues. V shed 3 bases and J shed 1 base, with 12 bases lying between them. Germline CDR1 reads SQVTM; CDR2 reads ANQGSEA.